This T cell receptor beta chain was retrieved from a study of shared clonotypes between healthy human individuals. Whole-study findings and limits: Among a few donors, around 5% of naive CD4 clonotypes were found in common.

TCRdb's table, derived via immunoSEQ multiplex PCR, lists solely in-frame clones and lacks some. The sample includes over a million clones, approximately 78% of them seen just once. On this clone itself: Its antigen is unknown. A far larger clone is off by one base, so a read error is likely.

The donors were adults (healthy and HIV-negative) with no recent acute infections or vaccinations. Adult Caucasians living in Nashville, Tennessee made up all of the donors. The CDR3 length is 12 residues. Germline V gene data show CDR1 as GTSNPN and CDR2 as SVGIG (reference sequence). The clonotype comes from a man aged 18 to 29 in good health. Some clones in this sample may be carry-over from other donors' samples. Sequenced material: memory CD4+ T cells from PBMCs. Regarding subset: CD45RA-negative fraction. This sequence joins TRBV30 and TRBJ1-1; no definite D call. The CDR3 DNA follows: TGTGCCTGGAGAGCCTGGAACACTGAAGTTTTCTTT. It specifies CAWRAWNTEVFF.